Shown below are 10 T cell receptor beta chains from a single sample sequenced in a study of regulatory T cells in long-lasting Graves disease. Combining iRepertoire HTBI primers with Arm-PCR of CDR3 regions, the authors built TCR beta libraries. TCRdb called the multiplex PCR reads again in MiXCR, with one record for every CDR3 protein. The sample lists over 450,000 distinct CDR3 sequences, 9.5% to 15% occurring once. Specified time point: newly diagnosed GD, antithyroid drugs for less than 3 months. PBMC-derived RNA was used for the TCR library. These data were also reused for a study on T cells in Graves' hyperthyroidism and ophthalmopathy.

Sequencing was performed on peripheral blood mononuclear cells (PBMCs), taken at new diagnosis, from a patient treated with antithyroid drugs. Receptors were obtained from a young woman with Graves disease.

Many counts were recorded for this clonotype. The CDR3 sequence is CASSGTGNTGELFF. Written as DNA, the CDR3 is TGTGCCAGCAGTGGGACAGGGAACACCGGGGAGCTGTTTTTT. The J gene is TRBJ2-2, the V gene TRBV12-3 or TRBV12-4; 8 bases agree with TRBD1. V shed 5 bases and J 1 base; nucleotides not matched to a gene: 0. The CDR3 has 14 amino acids.

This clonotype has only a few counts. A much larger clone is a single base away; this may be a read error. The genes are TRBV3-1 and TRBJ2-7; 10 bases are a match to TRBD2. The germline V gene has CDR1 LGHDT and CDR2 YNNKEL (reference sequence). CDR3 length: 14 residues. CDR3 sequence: CASSPGLAMHEHYF. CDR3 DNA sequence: TGTGCCAGCAGCCCGGGACTAGCGATGCACGAGCATTACTTC.

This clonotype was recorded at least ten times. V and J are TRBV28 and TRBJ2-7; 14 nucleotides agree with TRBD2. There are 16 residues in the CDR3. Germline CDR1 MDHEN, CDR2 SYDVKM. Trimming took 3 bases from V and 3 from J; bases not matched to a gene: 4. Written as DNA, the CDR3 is TGTGCCAGCAGTTTGAGGGGACTAGCGGGAGTCTACGAGCAGTACTTC. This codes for CASSLRGLAGVYEQYF.

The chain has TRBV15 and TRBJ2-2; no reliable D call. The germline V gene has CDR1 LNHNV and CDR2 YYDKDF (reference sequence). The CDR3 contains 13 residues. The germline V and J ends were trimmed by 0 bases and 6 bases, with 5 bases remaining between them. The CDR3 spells CATSRESAGELFF. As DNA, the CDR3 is TGTGCCACCAGCAGAGAATCTGCCGGGGAGCTGTTTTTT.

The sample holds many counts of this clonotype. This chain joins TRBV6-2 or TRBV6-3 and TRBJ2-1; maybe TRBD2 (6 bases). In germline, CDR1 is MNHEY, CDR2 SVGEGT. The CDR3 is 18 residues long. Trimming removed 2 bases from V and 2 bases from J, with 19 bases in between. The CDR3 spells CASSYGPFSGTTYNEQFF. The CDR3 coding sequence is TGTGCCAGCAGTTACGGTCCTTTTAGCGGAACCACCTACAATGAGCAGTTCTTC.

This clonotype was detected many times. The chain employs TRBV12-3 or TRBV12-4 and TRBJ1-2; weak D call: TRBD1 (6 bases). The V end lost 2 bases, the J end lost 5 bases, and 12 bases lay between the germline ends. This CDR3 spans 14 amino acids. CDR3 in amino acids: CASSLWGRTYGYTF. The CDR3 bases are TGTGCCAGCAGTTTATGGGGGCGGACTTATGGCTACACCTTC.

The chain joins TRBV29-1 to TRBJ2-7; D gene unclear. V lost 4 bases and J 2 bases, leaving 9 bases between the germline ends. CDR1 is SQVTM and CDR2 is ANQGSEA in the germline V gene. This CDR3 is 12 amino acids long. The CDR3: CSVADFPYEQYF. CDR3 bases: TGCAGCGTTGCAGACTTCCCCTACGAGCAGTACTTC.

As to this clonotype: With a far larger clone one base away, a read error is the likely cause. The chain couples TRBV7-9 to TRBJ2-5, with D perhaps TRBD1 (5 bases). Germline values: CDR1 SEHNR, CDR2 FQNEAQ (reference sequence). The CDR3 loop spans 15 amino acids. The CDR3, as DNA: TGTGCCAGCAGCTTAGAGGGCCGCGGACAAGGGACCCAGTACTTC. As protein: CASSLEGRGQGTQYF.

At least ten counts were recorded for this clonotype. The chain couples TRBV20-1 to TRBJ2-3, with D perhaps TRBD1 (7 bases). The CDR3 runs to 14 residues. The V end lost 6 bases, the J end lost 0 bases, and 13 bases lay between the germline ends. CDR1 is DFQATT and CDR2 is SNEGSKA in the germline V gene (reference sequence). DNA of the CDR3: TGCAGTGCAGGAGGGGGCTCAAGCACAGATACGCAGTATTTT. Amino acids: CSAGGGSSTDTQYF.

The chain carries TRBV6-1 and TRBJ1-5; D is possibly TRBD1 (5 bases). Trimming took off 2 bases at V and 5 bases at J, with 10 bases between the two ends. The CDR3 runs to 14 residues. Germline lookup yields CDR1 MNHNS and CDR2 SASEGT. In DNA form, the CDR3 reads TGTGCCAGCAGTGAACGGCCAGGGTATCAGCCCCAGCATTTT. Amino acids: CASSERPGYQPQHF.